Below are 6 T cell receptor beta chains sequenced from a single sample in a study of shared clonotypes between healthy human individuals. Sequencing was performed with immunoSEQ multiplex PCR; in TCRdb, only in-frame clones are kept and a portion is missing. The data show roughly 1,600,000 clones, approximately 98.5% seen once. The sequencing sample was made of naive CD4+ T cells sorted from blood. Subset in this sample: CD45RA+ positively selected. These receptors were obtained from a man aged 25-40 years in good health.

In the case of this clone: This same CDR3 is encoded by further DNA sequences in the sample. The CDR3, as DNA: TGTGCCAGTAGTATTGGTGGGGGGACAGATACGCAGTATTTT. The encoded protein is CASSIGGGTDTQYF. The chain links TRBV19 to TRBJ2-3, with D perhaps TRBD2 (6 bases). Trimming shortened V by 3 bases and J by 3 bases, and 10 bases separated the two germline ends. The CDR3 totals 14 residues. Germline CDR1 and CDR2: LNHDA and SQIVND (reference sequence).

The DNA for the CDR3 is TGTGCCAGCAGCTTAGTGGGCAGTCCGACCTACGAGCAGTACTTC. This codes for CASSLVGSPTYEQYF. The rearrangement links TRBV7-2 to TRBJ2-7; D gene uncertain. The CDR3 runs to 15 residues. Germline V CDR1 and CDR2: SGHTA, FQGNSA. Trimming shortened V by 1 base and J by 2 bases, and 12 bases separated the two germline ends.

In nucleotides, the CDR3 is TGTGCCAGCAGTGGCAGGGGAGTGAGGGAGCAGTACTTC. This sequence encodes CASSGRGVREQYF. This rearrangement joins TRBV25-1 to TRBJ2-7; D may be TRBD1 (6 bases). CDR1 is MGHDK and CDR2 is SYGVNS in the germline V gene. V shed 4 bases and J shed 7 bases, with 14 bases lying between them. This CDR3 comprises 13 residues.

The chain uses TRBV5-4 and TRBJ2-7; D is uncertain. V lost 0 bases and J 6 bases, leaving 10 bases between the germline ends. Germline V gene sequence: CDR1 SGHNT, CDR2 YYREEE (reference sequence). This CDR3 comprises 13 residues. The CDR3 DNA is TGTGCCAGCAGCTTGGGCCCCTTCTCCGAGCAGTACTTC. As protein: CASSLGPFSEQYF.

The CDR3 DNA is TGCAGTGCTAGACAGACAGGGAATGCTTTCTTT. Translated, it gives CSARQTGNAFF. The chain couples TRBV20-1 to TRBJ1-1; 7 bases are shared with TRBD1. V shed 2 bases and J 11 bases; nucleotides not matched to a gene: 5. Per germline, CDR1 DFQATT and CDR2 SNEGSKA (reference sequence). The CDR3 is made up of 11 amino acids.

The chain links TRBV4-3 to TRBJ2-3; D is possibly TRBD2 (7 bases). V dropped 0 bases and J dropped 6 bases, with 13 bases sitting between them. The CDR3 spans 15 residues. The germline V gene has CDR1 LGHNA and CDR2 YSLEER. The CDR3 DNA reads TGCGCCAGCAGCCAAGAGGTTCGGGGGGCGGATACGCAGTATTTT. Its protein product is CASSQEVRGADTQYF.